Listed below are T cell receptor beta chains from one sample, sequenced in a study of PD-L1 blockade in urothelial cancer. Here immunoSEQ multiplex PCR was the method, and the copy in TCRdb shows in-frame clones only, minus some. The sample yields some 30,000 clones, around 84% seen once. The sample here was PBMCs, taken around atezolizumab (anti-PD-L1) treatment. All receptors derive from a man over 45 with urothelial cancer. Each CDR3 is given with its conserved first and last residue. D genes are given only for firm matches. Size is omitted from some rows. Given values are once, few, many or a class for expanded clones.

TRBV19	NA	NA	TRBJ1-5	TGTGCCAGTAGTATATATGGGGGGGCCGATCAGCCCCAGCATTTT	CASSIYGGADQPQHF
TRBV28	TRBD2	NA	TRBJ2-7	TGTGCCAGCAGCTATTTGGCGGGAGCGTTGTACGAGCAGTACTTC	CASSYLAGALYEQYF
TRBV9	NA	NA	TRBJ2-1	TGTGCCGGGCCTAGGACTAATGAGCAGTTCTTC	CAGPRTNEQFF
TRBV25-1	TRBD1	NA	TRBJ1-2	TGTGCCAGCAGCTCCAGGGGGCCCAACTATGGCTACACCTTC	CASSSRGPNYGYTF
TRBV5-1	TRBD2	NA	TRBJ2-1	TGCGCCAGCAGCTTGGTTGGGAGCGGGGGGGACAATGAGCAGTTCTTC	CASSLVGSGGDNEQFF
TRBV9	NA	NA	TRBJ1-3	TGTGCCAGCAGTAGGACACTCGGAAACACCATATATTTT	CASSRTLGNTIYF
TRBV30	TRBD2	NA	TRBJ2-7	TGTGCCCTCTTATCGGGCGGGGGTTCCTACGAGCAGTACTTC	CALLSGGGSYEQYF
TRBV19	NA	NA	TRBJ2-2	TGTGCCAGTAGTATCGCGGTCACCGGGGAGCTGTTTTTT	CASSIAVTGELFF
TRBV28	NA	few	TRBJ1-3	TGTGCCAGCAGCCTCGTCTCTGGAAACACCATATATTTT	CASSLVSGNTIYF
TRBV28	NA	NA	TRBJ1-5	TGTGCCAGCAGTTTAAGGGGAGGGCTTAGCAATCAGCCCCAGCATTTT	CASSLRGGLSNQPQHF
TRBV28	NA	NA	TRBJ1-4	TGTGCCAGCAGGTTAGACAGCCCTAATGAAAAACTGTTTTTT	CASRLDSPNEKLFF
TRBV5-6	NA	once	TRBJ2-5	TGTGCCAGCAGCTCATGGGGACCCGCGGGGGAGACCCAGTACTTC	CASSSWGPAGETQYF
TRBV5-5	TRBD2	NA	TRBJ2-3	TGTGCCAGCGGCGGGGGAGGGGGCACAGATACGCAGTATTTT	CASGGGGGTDTQYF
TRBV4-1	TRBD2	NA	TRBJ2-1	TGCGCCAGCAGCCAAGATGGGGGAAGAGCGGGGGAGCAGTTCTTC	CASSQDGGRAGEQFF
TRBV6-1	TRBD1	NA	TRBJ1-2	TGTGCCACCCGACAGGGTGAGGGCTACACCTTC	CATRQGEGYTF
TRBV5-1	NA	NA	TRBJ2-7	TGCGCCAGCAGCTTAGTCAGTTTCTCCTACGAGCAGTACTTC	CASSLVSFSYEQYF
TRBV9	TRBD2	NA	TRBJ2-3	TGTGCCAGCAGCGCGCTAGCGGGTGTGGTTTATACGCAGTATTTT	CASSALAGVVYTQYF
TRBV7-9	TRBD1	NA	TRBJ1-6	TGTGCCAGCAGCCCGGGACAGGGTAGTTCACCCCTCCACTTT	CASSPGQGSSPLHF
TRBV7-9	NA	NA	TRBJ1-3	TGTGCCAGCAGCCTACCGGCTGGAAACACCATATATTTT	CASSLPAGNTIYF
TRBV5-5	NA	NA	TRBJ2-7	TGTGCCAGCAGCTTGGCTCCGGGAGACATATCCTACGAGCAGTACTTC	CASSLAPGDISYEQYF
TRBV21-1	NA	NA	TRBJ1-2	TGTGCCAGCAGCAAAGGTACCGTTATCGTGATTCCGCGGACACCCCACTATGGCTACACCTTC	CASSKGTVIVIPRTPHYGYTF
TRBV10-3	NA	NA	TRBJ2-7	TGTGCCATCATGACAGACACCTACGAGCAGTACTTC	CAIMTDTYEQYF
TRBV28	NA	once	TRBJ2-7	TGTGCCAGCAGTTTACGGTCCTACGAGCAGTACTTC	CASSLRSYEQYF
TRBV7-9	TRBD1	NA	TRBJ2-7	TGTGCCAGCAGCCCCGGACAGGGCTACGAGCAGTACTTC	CASSPGQGYEQYF
TRBV6-5	NA	NA	TRBJ1-4	TGTGCCAGCAGTCGGACATTTGGGAATGAAAAACTGTTTTTT	CASSRTFGNEKLFF
TRBV4-1	TRBD1	NA	TRBJ2-5	TGCGCCAGCAGCCAAAAGGGGGCAGGGGCTCAAGAGACCCAGTACTTC	CASSQKGAGAQETQYF